These 22 T cell receptor beta chains were all obtained from the same sample, sequenced in a study of blood T cell repertoires in COVID-19. TCRdb's copy holds only in-frame clones and misses some; the assay was immunoSEQ multiplex PCR. The table shows approximately 130,000 clones, with around three quarters occurring only once. Sequencing input: peripheral blood. The receptor set was obtained from a human donor in a cohort sampled during active COVID-19.

V is TRBV30 and J is TRBJ2-3, with 7 bases aligning to TRBD2. The CDR3 is made up of 16 amino acids. Per germline, CDR1 GTSNPN and CDR2 SVGIG (reference sequence). After removal of 1 base from V and 0 bases from J, the junction contained 7 bases not matched to a gene. The CDR3: CAWSESGAGSTDTQYF. CDR3 DNA: TGTGCCTGGAGTGAATCGGGAGCGGGGAGCACAGATACGCAGTATTTT.

The CDR3 loop reads CASSYFHYEQYF. The CDR3 bases are TGTGCCAGCAGTTACTTCCACTACGAGCAGTACTTC. The chain carries TRBV6-2 or TRBV6-3 and TRBJ2-7; D remains unclear. Trimming took 1 base from V and 3 from J, leaving 4 bases between them. The CDR3 extends over 12 amino acids. CDR1 is MNHEY, CDR2 SVGEGT, per germline.

The chain uses TRBV11-2 and TRBJ2-3; 8 bases align to TRBD2. This CDR3 is built from 18 residues. The junction had 13 bases not matched to a gene; V was cut back by 1 base and J by 4 bases. CDR1 and CDR2 (germline): SGHAT, FQNNGV. The CDR3 spells CASSLGRGRGGPADTQYF. In DNA, the CDR3 is TGTGCCAGCAGCTTAGGAAGGGGACGGGGGGGGCCCGCAGATACGCAGTATTTT.

This clone occurred once. V gene TRBV5-4 combines with J gene TRBJ2-3; 10 positions match TRBD1. Per germline, CDR1 SGHNT and CDR2 YYREEE (reference sequence). Trimming removed 4 bases from V and 3 bases from J; junction bases left unmatched: 8. The CDR3 has 16 amino acids. The CDR3 DNA sequence: TGTGCCAGCAGCCTCCCGGGACAGGGGCAGACAGATACGCAGTATTTT. As protein: CASSLPGQGQTDTQYF.

The chain couples TRBV5-1 to TRBJ1-5; TRBD1 agrees at 8 bases. With 0 bases clipped from V and 7 bases from J, the junction kept 3 bases outside the gene matches. This CDR3 region has 14 residues. CDR1 is SGHRS, CDR2 YFSETQ, per germline. CDR3 region: CASSLDRGNQPQHF. In DNA form, the CDR3 reads TGCGCCAGCAGCTTGGACAGGGGGAACCAGCCCCAGCATTTT.

The chain couples TRBV10-2 to TRBJ1-1; D is perhaps TRBD1 (5 bases). V was cut by 7 bases and J by 1 base, with 10 bases left in between. Germline loops: CDR1 WSHSY, CDR2 SAAADI. The CDR3 has 13 residues. The CDR3 DNA follows: TGCGCCAGCACCTGGACAAGGAACACTGAAGCTTTCTTT. Residues: CASTWTRNTEAFF.

The rearrangement joins TRBV6-5 to TRBJ2-2; 11 nucleotides agree with TRBD2. Unmatched junction bases numbered 5, after V lost 10 bases and J lost 4 bases. CDR3 length equals 14 residues. From germline, CDR1 is MNHEY and CDR2 SVGAGI. The CDR3 loop reads CATRLAGFTGELFF. The CDR3, as DNA: TGTGCCACCCGACTAGCGGGGTTCACCGGGGAGCTGTTTTTT.

V and J are TRBV7-2 and TRBJ2-5; unclear D gene. This CDR3 region has 13 residues. CDR1 is SGHTA and CDR2 is FQGNSA in the germline V gene. V lost 5 bases and J 2 bases, leaving 9 bases between the germline ends. The CDR3 loop is CASSPVLQETQYF. Here the CDR3 DNA reads TGTGCCAGCAGCCCCGTCCTTCAAGAGACCCAGTACTTC.

This clone was recorded only once. The J gene is TRBJ1-3, the V gene TRBV25-1; D is perhaps TRBD1 (5 bases). CDR1 is MGHDK, CDR2 SYGVNS, per germline. V was pared by 5 bases and J by 7 bases, with 12 bases between. This CDR3 has 13 residues. CDR3 bases: TGTGCCAGCAGTCTGGGAGGGGAGAACACCATATATTTT. Its translation is CASSLGGENTIYF.

This rearrangement joins TRBV18 to TRBJ1-6; TRBD1 might be the D (6 bases). CDR3 length equals 16 residues. Trimming pared 3 bases from V and 7 bases from J, leaving 16 bases between. From germline, CDR1 is KGHSH and CDR2 LQKENI. CDR3: CASSPDLGQINSPLHF. CDR3 bases: TGTGCCAGCTCACCCGACCTTGGACAGATAAATTCACCCCTCCACTTT.

This clone is a singleton in its sample. Written as DNA, the CDR3 is TGCGCCAGCAGTGAGGGGCAGAACACTGAAGCTTTCTTT. Translation gives CASSEGQNTEAFF. The V and J genes are TRBV10-2 and TRBJ1-1; D is undetermined. The CDR3 extends over 13 amino acids. Germline values: CDR1 WSHSY, CDR2 SAAADI. The germline V and J ends were trimmed by 2 bases and 1 base, with 5 bases remaining between them.

Only one count was recorded for this clone. CDR3: CASTSFGTGGNEQFF. The CDR3 coding sequence is TGTGCCAGCACCTCTTTTGGGACAGGGGGCAATGAGCAGTTCTTC. V is TRBV6-7 and J is TRBJ2-1; 11 positions agree with TRBD1. TRBV6-7 is filed as an ORF, its function uncertain. The CDR3 contains 15 residues. V lost 7 bases, J lost 6 bases, and 8 bases stayed unmatched.

J is TRBJ1-1 and V is TRBV19, with D possibly matching TRBD1 (6 bases). The germline gives CDR1 LNHDA, CDR2 SQIVND (reference sequence). This CDR3 is built from 13 residues. Trimming took off 2 bases at V and 8 bases at J, with 12 bases between the two ends. The CDR3 here is CASSIQSRGEAFF. The CDR3 DNA follows: TGTGCCAGTAGTATACAATCCAGGGGAGAAGCTTTCTTT.

The chain recombines TRBV27 with TRBJ1-4; weak D call: TRBD1 (6 bases). V was cut by 5 bases and J by 0 bases, with 13 bases left in between. The length of the CDR3 is 16 residues. The V gene's germline CDR1 is MNHEY and CDR2 SMNVEV (reference sequence). CDR3 in amino acids: CASSPHPGATNEKLFF. The CDR3 DNA reads as TGTGCCAGCAGTCCCCACCCAGGGGCAACTAATGAAAAACTGTTTTTT.

The chain links TRBV7-7 to TRBJ2-2, with TRBD1 matching 7 bases. The CDR3 extends over 16 amino acids. Germline V lookup: CDR1 SSHAT, CDR2 FNYEAQ (reference sequence). J gave up 5 bases and V 5 bases, and 11 bases lay outside the gene matches. In DNA, the CDR3 is TGTGCCAGCAGCCCCACCGGGACAGCTCGTACCGGGGAGCTGTTTTTT. Protein product: CASSPTGTARTGELFF.

This clone appeared many times. The chain recombines TRBV27 with TRBJ2-5; D call uncertain. The CDR3 length is 14 residues. Trimming shortened V by 4 bases and J by 1 base, and 10 bases separated the two germline ends. Germline loops: CDR1 MNHEY, CDR2 SMNVEV (reference sequence). CDR3 in amino acids: CASSSRTPQETQYF. The CDR3 DNA reads TGTGCCAGCAGTTCTCGAACACCCCAAGAGACCCAGTACTTC.

At least ten counts were recorded for this clone. The rearrangement joins TRBV11-3 to TRBJ1-1, with D hard to call. Germline V gene sequence: CDR1 SGHNT, CDR2 YENEEA. Trimming cost V 1 base and J 2 bases, with 8 bases left between them. CDR3 size: 14 residues. CDR3 protein: CASSLGTGNTEAFF. The CDR3 DNA reads as TGTGCCAGCAGCTTAGGGACGGGAAACACTGAAGCTTTCTTT.

The V call is TRBV2, the J call TRBJ2-3; 10 nucleotides align to TRBD1. This CDR3 region has 15 residues. Germline values: CDR1 SNHLY, CDR2 FYNNEI. With V trimmed by 6 bases and J by 3 bases, 6 bases remained unmatched. CDR3 region: CASRGTGVGTDTQYF. CDR3 bases: TGTGCCAGCAGAGGGACAGGGGTGGGTACAGATACGCAGTATTTT.

The rearrangement joins TRBV27 to TRBJ2-7; 8 bases align to TRBD2. The CDR3 is 16 amino acids. Germline V gene lookup returns CDR1 MNHEY and CDR2 SMNVEV (reference sequence). Unmatched junction bases numbered 12, after V lost 6 bases and J lost 2 bases. This CDR3 is CASSPYSGGSAYEQYF. The CDR3 region has the DNA TGTGCCAGCAGCCCTTATTCGGGGGGGAGCGCCTACGAGCAGTACTTC.

A few counts support this clone. The rearrangement links TRBV11-3 to TRBJ2-7; 8 nucleotides line up with TRBD1. CDR3 length: 14 residues. Germline assignment: CDR1 SGHNT and CDR2 YENEEA. The ends lost 5 bases at V and 5 bases at J; junction bases unmatched: 8. CDR3 amino acids: CASSPRTGNNEQYF. CDR3 in DNA: TGTGCCAGCAGCCCCCGGACAGGGAACAACGAGCAGTACTTC.

The chain joins TRBV6-5 to TRBJ1-1; 7 bases map to TRBD1. After removal of 0 bases from V and 0 bases from J, the junction contained 1 base not matched to a gene. CDR1 MNHEY and CDR2 SVGAGI come from the germline V gene. The CDR3 has 15 residues. The CDR3 region has the DNA TGTGCCAGCAGTTACTCCCAGGGGGTGAACACTGAAGCTTTCTTT. Translated: CASSYSQGVNTEAFF.

This clone was observed a handful of times. The J gene is TRBJ2-3, the V gene TRBV5-1; D ambiguous. CDR3 length: 11 residues. V shed 3 bases and J shed 4 bases, with 3 bases lying between them. CDR1 and CDR2 from the germline V gene are SGHRS and YFSETQ. CDR3 loop: CASSSADTQYF. The CDR3 DNA follows: TGCGCCAGCAGCTCGGCAGATACGCAGTATTTT.